The rows below give T cell receptor beta chains drawn from one sample of a study of T cells in Graves' hyperthyroidism and ophthalmopathy. Via MiXCR, TCRdb re-called the multiplex PCR reads, giving one row per CDR3 protein. This sample has about 400,000 distinct CDR3 sequences; 15% occur once, and the top ten carry about 33%. The sequencing sample was made of blood. The source is a woman in her twenties or thirties with Graves' hyperthyroidism. CDR3s include the opening cysteine and the closing phenylalanine or tryptophan. D genes are given only for firm matches. Clone size appears in some rows only: once, few, many, or a class for an expanded clone.

D: TRBD2; size: few; V: TRBV11-3; J: TRBJ2-1; CDR3: CASSFRGEGRNEQFF; DNA: TGTGCCAGCAGCTTTCGGGGGGAAGGGCGGAATGAGCAGTTCTTC
D: TRBD2; size: few; V: TRBV6-1; J: TRBJ2-3; CDR3: CASSPQGSGKITDTQYF; DNA: TGTGCCAGCAGTCCGCAGGGTAGCGGGAAAATAACAGATACGCAGTATTTT
D: .; size: few; V: TRBV19; J: TRBJ1-2; CDR3: CASFQSAGYTF; DNA: TGTGCCAGTTTCCAAAGCGCGGGCTACACCTTC
D: TRBD1; size: many; V: TRBV27; J: TRBJ2-7; CDR3: CASSPGTGGNEQYF; DNA: TGTGCCAGCAGTCCTGGGACAGGGGGCAACGAGCAGTACTTC
D: .; size: .; V: TRBV4-1; J: TRBJ1-2; CDR3: CASSQVRADYGYTF; DNA: TGCGCCAGCAGCCAGGTCAGGGCTGACTATGGCTACACCTTC
D: .; size: few; V: TRBV11-2; J: TRBJ2-3; CDR3: CASSLEPMEDTQYF; DNA: TGTGCCAGCAGCTTAGAACCCATGGAAGATACGCAGTATTTT
D: TRBD1; size: few; V: TRBV20-1; J: TRBJ1-5; CDR3: CSARDRTGNQPQHF; DNA: TGCAGTGCTAGAGATAGGACAGGGAATCAGCCCCAGCATTTT
D: .; size: .; V: TRBV7-9; J: TRBJ1-2; CDR3: CASTYPGVSYGYTF; DNA: TGTGCCAGCACCTACCCGGGGGTTTCCTATGGCTACACCTTC
D: TRBD1; size: few; V: TRBV5-1; J: TRBJ2-5; CDR3: CASRAGTAQETQYF; DNA: TGCGCCAGCAGGGCCGGGACAGCCCAAGAGACCCAGTACTTC
D: .; size: .; V: TRBV30; J: TRBJ1-2; CDR3: CAWRRGAYNYGYTF; DNA: TGTGCCTGGAGAAGGGGGGCTTATAACTATGGCTACACCTTC
D: .; size: .; V: TRBV13; J: TRBJ2-6; CDR3: CASSLGGGANVLTF; DNA: TGTGCCAGCAGCTTAGGGGGAGGGGCCAACGTCCTGACTTTC
D: .; size: many; V: TRBV13; J: TRBJ2-5; CDR3: CASSLELTSGVVGETQYF; DNA: TGTGCCAGCAGCTTAGAACTGACGTCGGGAGTGGTAGGGGAGACCCAGTACTTC
D: TRBD1; size: many; V: TRBV28; J: TRBJ2-7; CDR3: CASSLVAGGSYEQYF; DNA: TGTGCCAGCAGTTTAGTGGCAGGGGGCAGTTACGAGCAGTACTTC
D: .; size: few; V: TRBV7-3; J: TRBJ1-1; CDR3: CASSLMGADTEAFF; DNA: TGTGCCAGCAGCTTAATGGGGGCTGACACTGAAGCTTTCTTT
D: TRBD1; size: .; V: TRBV12-3/TRBV12-4; J: TRBJ1-6; CDR3: CASSPGDRKNSPLHF; DNA: TGTGCCAGCAGTCCGGGGGACAGAAAAAATTCACCCCTCCACTTT
D: .; size: few; V: TRBV29-1; J: TRBJ1-4; CDR3: CSVLNSNEKLFF; DNA: TGCAGCGTTCTCAACTCTAATGAAAAACTGTTTTTT
D: .; size: many; V: TRBV20-1; J: TRBJ2-7; CDR3: CSARDQLPLNEQYF; DNA: TGCAGTGCTAGAGATCAACTACCTTTGAACGAGCAGTACTTC
D: TRBD1; size: few; V: TRBV7-2; J: TRBJ2-1; CDR3: CASREDRGGYNEQFF; DNA: TGTGCCAGCAGAGAAGACAGGGGAGGCTACAATGAGCAGTTCTTC
D: .; size: many; V: TRBV2; J: TRBJ2-5; CDR3: CASSDDRASHLRETQYF; DNA: TGTGCCAGCAGTGACGATCGGGCTAGCCACTTACGAGAGACCCAGTACTTC
D: .; size: .; V: TRBV9; J: TRBJ2-3; CDR3: CASSVDGETSTDTQYF; DNA: TGTGCCAGCAGCGTAGACGGGGAGACTAGCACAGATACGCAGTATTTT
D: .; size: many; V: TRBV3-1; J: TRBJ1-3; CDR3: CASRQQSSGNTIYF; DNA: TGTGCCAGCAGACAACAGAGCTCTGGAAACACCATATATTTT
D: TRBD2; size: few; V: TRBV10-3; J: TRBJ2-1; CDR3: CAIGLAGDNEQFF; DNA: TGTGCCATAGGACTAGCGGGAGACAATGAGCAGTTCTTC
D: .; size: .; V: TRBV6-2/TRBV6-3; J: TRBJ2-2; CDR3: CASSLDPPAGELFF; DNA: TGTGCCAGCAGTTTAGATCCCCCCGCCGGGGAGCTGTTTTTT
D: .; size: many; V: TRBV12-3/TRBV12-4; J: TRBJ2-7; CDR3: CASSWDAYYEQYF; DNA: TGTGCCAGCAGCTGGGACGCCTACTACGAGCAGTACTTC
D: .; size: many; V: TRBV10-3; J: TRBJ1-1; CDR3: CAISEALGGVNTEAFF; DNA: TGTGCCATCAGTGAAGCCCTCGGGGGGGTGAACACTGAAGCTTTCTTT
D: .; size: .; V: TRBV20-1; J: TRBJ2-7; CDR3: CSASQTREQYF; DNA: TGCAGTGCTAGTCAGACCCGGGAGCAGTACTTC